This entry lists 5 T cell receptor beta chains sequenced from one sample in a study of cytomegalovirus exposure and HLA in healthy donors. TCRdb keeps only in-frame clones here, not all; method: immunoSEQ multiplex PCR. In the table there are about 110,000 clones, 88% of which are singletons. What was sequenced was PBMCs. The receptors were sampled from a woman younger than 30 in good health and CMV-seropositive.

CDR3: CASSLGTSHYNEQFF. CDR3 bases: TGTGCCAGCAGTTTAGGGACTAGCCATTACAATGAGCAGTTCTTC. The J gene is TRBJ2-1, the V gene TRBV28; 9 nucleotides line up with TRBD2. The germline CDR1 and CDR2 sequences are MDHEN and SYDVKM. Trimming cost V 2 bases and J 4 bases; bases outside gene matches: 3. The CDR3 contains 15 residues.

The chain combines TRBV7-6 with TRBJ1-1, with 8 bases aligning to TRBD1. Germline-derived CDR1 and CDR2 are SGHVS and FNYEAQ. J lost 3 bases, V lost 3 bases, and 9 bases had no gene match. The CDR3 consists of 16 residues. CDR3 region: CASSFYRGGTDTEAFF. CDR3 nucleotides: TGTGCCAGCAGCTTTTACAGGGGGGGAACGGACACTGAAGCTTTCTTT.

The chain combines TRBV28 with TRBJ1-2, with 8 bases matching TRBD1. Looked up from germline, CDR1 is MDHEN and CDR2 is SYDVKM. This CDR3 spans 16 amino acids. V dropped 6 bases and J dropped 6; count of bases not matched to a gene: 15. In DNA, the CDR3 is TGTGCCAGCAGCACTCGCCTACGGACAGGGAAGGATGGCTACACCTTC. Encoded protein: CASSTRLRTGKDGYTF.

The CDR3 loop is CASRRTGGGYGYTF. CDR3 DNA: TGTGCCAGCAGACGAACAGGGGGCGGGTATGGCTACACCTTC. This chain uses TRBV28 with TRBJ1-2; 9 positions agree with TRBD1. Germline V gene data show CDR1 as MDHEN and CDR2 as SYDVKM. V was clipped by 6 bases and J by 5 bases; unmatched bases: 7. This CDR3 spans 14 amino acids.

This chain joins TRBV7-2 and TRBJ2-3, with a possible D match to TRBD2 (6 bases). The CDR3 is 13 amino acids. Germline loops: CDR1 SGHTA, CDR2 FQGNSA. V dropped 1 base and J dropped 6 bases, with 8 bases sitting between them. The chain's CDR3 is CASSLGLVDTQYF. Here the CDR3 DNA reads TGTGCCAGCAGCTTAGGACTAGTCGATACGCAGTATTTT.